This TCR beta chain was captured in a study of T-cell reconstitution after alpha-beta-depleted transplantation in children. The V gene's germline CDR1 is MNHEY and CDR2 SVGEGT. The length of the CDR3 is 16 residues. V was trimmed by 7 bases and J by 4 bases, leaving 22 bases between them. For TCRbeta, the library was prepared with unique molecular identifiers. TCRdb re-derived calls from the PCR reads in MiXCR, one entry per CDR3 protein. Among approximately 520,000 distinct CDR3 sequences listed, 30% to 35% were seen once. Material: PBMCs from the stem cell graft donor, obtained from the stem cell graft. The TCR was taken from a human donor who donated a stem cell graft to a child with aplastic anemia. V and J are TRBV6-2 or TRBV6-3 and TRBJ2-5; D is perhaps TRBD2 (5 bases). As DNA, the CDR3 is TGTGCCAGCAAATCGGAGTGGGGTCTAGCAACAGAGACCCAGTACTTC. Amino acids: CASKSEWGLATETQYF.